The next 24 T cell receptor beta chains were all read from a single sample in a study of T cells in Graves' hyperthyroidism and ophthalmopathy. The TCR beta CDR3 regions underwent amplification using RNA transcripts as the source. HTBI primers were the set used in a first-round RT-PCR of the TCR CDR3. MiXCR, applied by TCRdb to the multiplex PCR reads, yields one record per CDR3 protein. Found here are fewer than 400,000 distinct CDR3 sequences, 16% of them singletons; the top ten hold around 34%. Sequencing used blood. The receptors shown here come from a man aged 25 to 40 with Graves' hyperthyroidism.

Remarks on this clonotype: This could be a read error, since a much larger clone is one nucleotide away. This chain links TRBV20-1 with TRBJ1-2; D is unclear. Germline assignment: CDR1 DFQATT and CDR2 SNEGSKA (reference sequence). The CDR3 sequence is 14 residues long. The CDR3 reads CSARPPGIAYGYIF. CDR3 nucleotides: TGCAGTGCCCGTCCGCCTGGGATTGCCTATGGCTACATCTTC.

For this clonotype: Germline and junction disagree at one end, which may indicate a read error. The chain uses TRBV3-1 and TRBJ2-5, with D perhaps TRBD2 (6 bases). This CDR3 has 11 residues. Germline V CDR1 and CDR2: LGHDT, YNNKEL (reference sequence). This CDR3 reads CVSSLGTSQYF. The CDR3 DNA is TGTGTCAGCAGCCTTGGGACTTCCCAGTACTTC.

This clonotype has at least ten counts. An end of the junction differs from the germline gene, which may be a read error. The chain links TRBV11-2 to TRBJ2-2; D is tentatively TRBD1 or TRBD2 (6 bases each). Germline CDR1 reads SGHAT; CDR2 reads FQNNGV. This CDR3 region has 17 residues. CDR3 in DNA: TGTGCCAGCAGCCTAGAAGGGGGTGGGGGGCTTGCCGGGGAGCTGTTTTTT. This translates into CASSLEGGGGLAGELFF.

This clonotype came up many times. The chain carries TRBV28 and TRBJ1-1; D uncertain. V was shortened by 1 base and J by 4 bases, with 13 bases between the two germline ends. The CDR3 totals 15 residues. Germline assignment: CDR1 MDHEN and CDR2 SYDVKM. The CDR3 bases are TGTGCCAGCAGTTTATCAGGTGGGGTGTTCACTGAAGCTTTCTTT. The encoded protein is CASSLSGGVFTEAFF.

This clonotype was seen ten or more times. The chain joins TRBV20-1 to TRBJ2-5, with a tentative D call TRBD1 (6 bases). Germline loops: CDR1 DFQATT, CDR2 SNEGSKA (reference sequence). The CDR3 sequence is 13 residues long. V was trimmed by 5 bases and J by 2 bases, leaving 12 bases between them. The CDR3 nucleotides read TGCAGTGCTCCGAACGACAGGCAAGAGACCCAGTACTTC. It encodes CSAPNDRQETQYF.

This clonotype was detected only a few times. V gene TRBV5-1 combines with J gene TRBJ2-2, with 7 bases matching TRBD1. Unmatched junction bases numbered 6, after V lost 4 bases and J lost 3 bases. The germline CDR1 and CDR2 sequences are SGHRS and YFSETQ. This CDR3 comprises 15 residues. The CDR3 reads CASSPGQADTGELFF. CDR3 bases: TGCGCCAGCAGCCCCGGACAGGCCGACACCGGGGAGCTGTTTTTT.

This clonotype has a count of ten or more. This chain joins TRBV9 and TRBJ2-3; D gene uncertain. Germline V CDR1 and CDR2: SGDLS, YYNGEE. The ends were cut back, 1 base at V and 4 bases at J, with 19 bases in the middle. This CDR3 is 17 amino acids long. CDR3 amino acids: CASSVKSSWLTADTQYF. CDR3 bases: TGTGCCAGCAGCGTAAAGTCTAGTTGGCTAACAGCAGATACGCAGTATTTT.

This clonotype was counted at least ten times. The chain employs TRBV7-9 and TRBJ2-6, with D perhaps matching TRBD1 or TRBD2 (5 bases each). Germline CDR1 and CDR2: SEHNR and FQNEAQ (reference sequence). The CDR3 consists of 20 residues. The V gene lost 4 bases and the J gene lost 0 bases, with 22 bases spanning the gap. The CDR3 coding sequence is TGTGCCAGCAGCTCCTGGGTGAAGGGACGGGCGTACTCTGGGGCCAACGTCCTGACTTTC. Translating gives CASSSWVKGRAYSGANVLTF.

The genes are TRBV7-8 and TRBJ1-6, with unresolved D. CDR1 and CDR2 from the germline V gene are SGHVS and FQNEAQ. V lost 4 bases, J lost 8 bases, and 12 bases lay in between. The CDR3 loop spans 14 amino acids. CDR3 bases: TGTGCCAGCAGCTCCGCTGGGAGAGATTCACCCCTCCACTTT. It translates to CASSSAGRDSPLHF.

The genes are TRBV5-1 and TRBJ2-2, with TRBD2 matching 12 bases. Looked up from germline, CDR1 is SGHRS and CDR2 is YFSETQ. This CDR3 region has 16 residues. With V trimmed by 4 bases and J by 6 bases, 7 bases remained unmatched. CDR3 DNA sequence: TGCGCCAGCAGCAGACTAGCGGGAGAGGGACCCGGGGAGCTGTTTTTT. Protein: CASSRLAGEGPGELFF.

V usage is TRBV24-1 and J usage is TRBJ2-7, with TRBD2 matching over 10 bases. This CDR3 has 15 residues. Germline loops: CDR1 KGHDR, CDR2 SFDVKD. V shed 3 bases, J shed 6 bases, and the junction held 7 bases outside the gene matches. The CDR3 sequence is CATSDPASGSSEQYF. DNA of the CDR3: TGTGCCACCAGTGATCCCGCTAGCGGGAGTTCCGAGCAGTACTTC.

In this sample, this clonotype turned up many times. The rearrangement joins TRBV2 to TRBJ1-1; D is unresolved. V was clipped by 3 bases and J by 7 bases, with 9 bases between them. The CDR3 extends over 12 amino acids. In germline, CDR1 is SNHLY, CDR2 FYNNEI. CDR3 protein: CASSEYWGEAFF. The CDR3 DNA reads as TGTGCCAGCAGTGAGTATTGGGGTGAAGCTTTCTTT.

Regarding this clonotype: Its ends do not fully match the called genes, so a read error is possible. The chain recombines TRBV20-1 with TRBJ2-7, with 16 bases identical to TRBD2. Germline values: CDR1 DFQATT, CDR2 SNEGSKA (reference sequence). There are 16 residues in the CDR3. In DNA, the CDR3 is TGCAGTGCTAACCCGGGACTAGCGGGAGGGTGGTACGAGCAGTGCTTC. As protein: CSANPGLAGGWYEQCF.

This clonotype appeared many times. The genes are TRBV7-8 and TRBJ1-2; TRBD1 agrees at 8 bases. Germline-derived CDR1 and CDR2 are SGHVS and FQNEAQ. CDR3 length: 14 amino acids. J gave up 7 bases and V 5 bases, and 9 bases lay outside the gene matches. CDR3 in amino acids: CASSPRTGWRGYTF. The CDR3 DNA reads as TGTGCCAGCAGCCCAAGGACAGGGTGGCGTGGCTACACCTTC.

This clonotype was recorded once. The rearrangement links TRBV10-3 to TRBJ2-1; 12 bases align to TRBD2. The length of the CDR3 is 15 residues. J was trimmed by 6 bases and V by 3 bases; bases with no gene match: 3. The germline V gene encodes CDR1 ENHRY and CDR2 SYGVKD. The CDR3 nucleotides are TGTGCCATCAGTGACGGGACTAGCGGGCGCAATGAGCAGTTCTTC. Its translation: CAISDGTSGRNEQFF.

V gene TRBV5-6 combines with J gene TRBJ2-2, with a possible D match to TRBD2 (6 bases). The length of the CDR3 is 14 residues. Trimming took 4 bases from V and 4 from J, leaving 11 bases between them. Per germline, CDR1 SGHDT and CDR2 YYEEEE. Here the CDR3 reads CASSPGTPTGELFF. Written as DNA, the CDR3 is TGTGCCAGCAGCCCCGGGACTCCCACCGGGGAGCTGTTTTTT.

This clonotype was counted at least ten times. J is TRBJ2-3 and V is TRBV15; a weak D match, TRBD2 (5 bases). CDR3 size: 14 residues. CDR1 LNHNV and CDR2 YYDKDF come from the germline V gene (reference sequence). Deletions cut 4 bases from V and 6 bases from J, with 14 bases between. The CDR3 is CATSTDHSGDTQYF. CDR3 in DNA: TGTGCCACCAGCACCGACCACTCGGGGGATACGCAGTATTTT.

This clonotype occurred many times. This chain joins TRBV2 and TRBJ1-1; D is unresolved. This CDR3 is built from 13 residues. Germline values: CDR1 SNHLY, CDR2 FYNNEI. Trimming cost V 5 bases and J 0 bases, with 7 bases left between them. CDR3 sequence reads: CASSSQLNTEAFF. The CDR3 nucleotides are TGTGCCAGCAGTAGCCAGCTGAACACTGAAGCTTTCTTT. The whole variable domain, filled in from reference TRBV2 and TRBJ1-1, reads EPEVTQTPSHQVTQMGQEVILRCVPISNHLYFYWYRQILGQKVEFLVSFYNNEISEKSEIFDDQFSVERPDGSNFTLKIRSTKLEDSAMYFCASSSQLNTEAFFGQGTRLTVV.

This clonotype was seen a handful of times. The gene calls are TRBV5-1 and TRBJ2-2; D may be TRBD2 (5 bases). Trimming shortened V by 4 bases and J by 0 bases, and 13 bases separated the two germline ends. Germline V CDR1 and CDR2: SGHRS, YFSETQ. CDR3 length equals 16 residues. CDR3 residues: CASSRRTDPNTGELFF. CDR3 in DNA: TGCGCCAGCAGCCGGAGGACGGACCCGAACACCGGGGAGCTGTTTTTT.

V gene TRBV28 combines with J gene TRBJ2-1; unclear D gene. V was shortened by 5 bases and J by 1 base, with 12 bases between the two germline ends. This CDR3 is built from 15 residues. Germline V gene data show CDR1 as MDHEN and CDR2 as SYDVKM. CDR3 coding DNA: TGTGCCAGCAGTCTGGACGTAAATTCCTACAATGAGCAGTTCTTC. Encoded protein: CASSLDVNSYNEQFF.

This clonotype was counted at least ten times. The chain recombines TRBV9 with TRBJ1-1; D is unresolved. This CDR3 has 13 residues. Trimming removed 4 bases at V and 5 bases at J, with 12 bases between. Germline-derived CDR1 and CDR2 are SGDLS and YYNGEE. CDR3 residues: CASSSLRATEAFF. The CDR3 DNA reads TGTGCCAGCAGCTCCTTAAGGGCGACTGAAGCTTTCTTT.

Many counts were recorded for this clonotype. The chain employs TRBV10-3 and TRBJ1-1, with a possible D match to TRBD1 (5 bases). The CDR3 totals 16 residues. V lost 3 bases, J lost 1 base, and 15 bases lay in between. CDR1 is ENHRY, CDR2 SYGVKD, per germline. The CDR3 loop reads CAISDVVRQSNTEAFF. The CDR3 DNA follows: TGTGCCATCAGTGATGTAGTGAGACAGTCGAACACTGAAGCTTTCTTT.

This clonotype was recorded at least ten times. The chain uses TRBV28 and TRBJ2-3; 7 bases agree with TRBD2. The ends lost 7 bases at V and 1 base at J; junction bases unmatched: 8. Germline assignment: CDR1 MDHEN and CDR2 SYDVKM. The CDR3 is 15 amino acids. Here the CDR3 reads CASTSGGRGTDTQYF. Here the CDR3 DNA reads TGTGCCAGCACCTCGGGGGGAAGGGGCACAGATACGCAGTATTTT.

Ten or more counts support this clonotype. This rearrangement joins TRBV2 to TRBJ2-1, with D perhaps TRBD1 or TRBD2 (6 bases each). Germline CDR1 is SNHLY and CDR2 is FYNNEI. This CDR3 is built from 16 residues. The ends were cut back, 6 bases at V and 8 bases at J, with 23 bases in the middle. The CDR3 nucleotides are TGTGCCAGCAGGGAGGCGGGACACCCCCCGGTGGATGAGCAGTTCTTC. As protein: CASREAGHPPVDEQFF.